These 20 T cell receptor beta chains originate from one sample sequenced in a study of shared clonotypes between healthy human individuals. Assay: immunoSEQ multiplex PCR; the TCRdb copy retains only in-frame clones and omits some. Among about 2.1 million clones listed, 90% to 95% were seen once. The naive CD8 fraction comprised CD45RO-negative cells positively selected for CCR7 and excluded terminally differentiated effector memory CD45RA+ cells. The sample comprised naive CD8+ T cells from PBMCs. The source of these receptors is a man between 18 and 35 years old in good health. Some clones in this sample may be carry-over from other donors' samples.

The V and J genes are TRBV2 and TRBJ2-2, with D unresolved. Germline CDR1 is SNHLY and CDR2 is FYNNEI. Trimming took 7 bases from V and 5 from J, leaving 5 bases between them. CDR3 length: 11 amino acids. For the CDR3, the DNA is TGTGCCAGCATTTCTACCGGGGAGCTGTTTTTT. It translates to CASISTGELFF.

The CDR3 protein is CASSYQEGVRGTEAFF. The CDR3 nucleotides read TGTGCCAGCAGTTACCAGGAGGGGGTGAGGGGAACTGAAGCTTTCTTT. The V gene is TRBV6-5, the J gene TRBJ1-1; D may be TRBD1 (6 bases). The CDR3 contains 16 residues. Germline loops: CDR1 MNHEY, CDR2 SVGAGI. V lost 2 bases and J 5 bases, leaving 18 bases between the germline ends.

The V gene is TRBV9, the J gene TRBJ2-2; D unclear. Germline V gives CDR1 SGDLS, CDR2 YYNGEE. This CDR3 contains 14 residues. V dropped 5 bases and J dropped 1 base, with 9 bases sitting between them. CDR3 sequence reads: CASRRTVNTGELFF. The CDR3 DNA reads TGTGCCAGCAGGCGGACGGTGAACACCGGGGAGCTGTTTTTT.

The gene calls are TRBV7-3 and TRBJ2-7; possibly TRBD1 for D (6 bases). The CDR3 covers 15 residues. V gave up 5 bases and J gave up 2 bases, with 16 bases separating them. Germline assignment: CDR1 SGHTA and CDR2 FQGTGA. The CDR3: CASSLGQFETYEQYF. The CDR3, as DNA: TGTGCCAGCAGCCTCGGACAGTTCGAAACCTACGAGCAGTACTTC.

This chain links TRBV6-5 with TRBJ2-5; D is unresolved. V dropped 0 bases and J dropped 1 base, with 6 bases sitting between them. Germline CDR1 and CDR2: MNHEY and SVGAGI. This CDR3 comprises 14 residues. CDR3 loop: CASSYSNAQETQYF. CDR3 DNA: TGTGCCAGCAGTTACTCGAACGCCCAAGAGACCCAGTACTTC.

J is TRBJ2-3 and V is TRBV27; 8 positions agree with TRBD1. CDR3 length: 14 residues. CDR1 is MNHEY and CDR2 is SMNVEV in the germline V gene (reference sequence). J was trimmed by 6 bases and V by 2 bases; bases with no gene match: 4. CDR3 nucleotide sequence: TGTGCCAGCAGTTTAAGGACAGGGTGGGATACGCAGTATTTT. Protein sequence: CASSLRTGWDTQYF.

On this clone: This sample includes further DNA sequences coding for the same CDR3. The V call is TRBV5-1, the J call TRBJ2-7; D is ambiguous. The CDR3 loop spans 11 amino acids. Germline loops: CDR1 SGHRS, CDR2 YFSETQ. Between the trimmed V and J ends, which lost 7 bases and 2 bases, there was a span of 7 bases. The chain's CDR3 is CASSDAYEQYF. As DNA, the CDR3 is TGCGCCAGCTCGGACGCCTACGAGCAGTACTTC.

The chain uses TRBV2 and TRBJ2-7; TRBD2 matches at 8 bases. Germline CDR1 SNHLY, CDR2 FYNNEI. This CDR3 region has 15 residues. The V and J ends lost 8 bases and 3 bases, in that order; junction bases with no gene match: 12. Here the CDR3 reads CASRSGRGSLYEQYF. CDR3 sequence (DNA): TGTGCCAGCCGGAGCGGGAGAGGTTCCCTCTACGAGCAGTACTTC.

Turning to this clone: This specimen includes other DNA sequences encoding the same CDR3. The chain couples TRBV7-2 to TRBJ2-7; a weak D match, TRBD2 (5 bases). V gave up 5 bases and J gave up 3 bases, with 11 bases separating them. This CDR3 spans 13 amino acids. The germline V gene has CDR1 SGHTA and CDR2 FQGNSA. CDR3 coding DNA: TGTGCCAGCAGCCCCAGCGGAGGCTACGAGCAGTACTTC. Translation gives CASSPSGGYEQYF.

Of note for this clone: This specimen includes other DNA sequences encoding the same CDR3. This chain uses TRBV4-1 with TRBJ2-1, with TRBD2 matching 8 bases. V shed 3 bases, J shed 0 bases, and the junction held 4 bases outside the gene matches. Germline V gene lookup returns CDR1 MGHRA and CDR2 YSYEKL. CDR3 length: 16 residues. The CDR3 sequence: CASSQLAGSSYNEQFF. The CDR3 bases are TGCGCCAGCAGCCAGCTAGCGGGCAGCTCCTACAATGAGCAGTTCTTC.

The chain is built from TRBV11-2 and TRBJ1-3; no reliable D call. This CDR3 has 19 amino acids. Germline V CDR1 and CDR2: SGHAT, FQNNGV. Trimming took 2 bases from V and 0 from J, leaving 20 bases between them. In DNA, the CDR3 is TGTGCCAGCAGCTTATTCCCCACACGAGACGACGGCTCTGGAAACACCATATATTTT. This sequence encodes CASSLFPTRDDGSGNTIYF. Filled out from reference TRBV11-2 and TRBJ1-3, the complete variable domain reads EAGVAQSPRYKIIEKRQSVAFWCNPISGHATLYWYQQILGQGPKLLIQFQNNGVVDDSQLPKDRFSAERLKGVDSTLKIQPAKLEDSAVYLCASSLFPTRDDGSGNTIYFGEGSWLTVV.

The chain links TRBV5-1 to TRBJ2-1, with 8 bases that match TRBD2. V shed 6 bases and J 6 bases; nucleotides not matched to a gene: 8. The CDR3 has 14 residues. Per germline, CDR1 SGHRS and CDR2 YFSETQ. The CDR3 sequence: CASIPGLGFNEQFF. As DNA, the CDR3 is TGCGCCAGCATCCCGGGACTAGGCTTCAATGAGCAGTTCTTC. The full variable domain, rest sourced from reference TRBV5-1 and TRBJ2-1, is KAGVTQTPRYLIKTRGQQVTLSCSPISGHRSVSWYQQTPGQGLQFLFEYFSETQRNKGNFPGRFSGRQFSNSRSEMNVSTLELGDSALYLCASIPGLGFNEQFFGPGTRLTVL.

In DNA form, the CDR3 reads TGCGCCAGCAGCTTGGCGGTGAATAACTATGGCTACACCTTC. Translating it yields CASSLAVNNYGYTF. The rearrangement links TRBV5-1 to TRBJ1-2, with D unclear. The CDR3 covers 14 residues. Germline lookup yields CDR1 SGHRS and CDR2 YFSETQ. Trimming stripped 0 bases from V and 1 base from J, with 7 bases between.

The chain carries TRBV9 and TRBJ2-7, with D possibly being TRBD1 (5 bases). The V gene lost 0 bases and the J gene lost 5 bases, with 15 bases spanning the gap. Germline assignment: CDR1 SGDLS and CDR2 YYNGEE. The CDR3 is made up of 15 amino acids. CDR3 in DNA: TGTGCCAGCAGCGTAGGAGGCAGGGCATTCGACGAGCAGTACTTC. Translation gives CASSVGGRAFDEQYF.

This clone was recorded once. The chain uses TRBV28 and TRBJ1-2; unclear D gene. Germline lookup yields CDR1 MDHEN and CDR2 SYDVKM. V was clipped by 6 bases and J by 3 bases, with 17 bases between them. The CDR3 extends over 15 amino acids. The CDR3 here is CASSGLGQLDYGYTF. The CDR3 DNA follows: TGTGCCAGCAGCGGATTAGGGCAATTGGACTATGGCTACACCTTC.

V usage is TRBV7-9 and J usage is TRBJ2-5; no clear D. Per the germline V gene, CDR1 is SEHNR and CDR2 is FQNEAQ (reference sequence). The CDR3 covers 15 residues. V was pared by 6 bases and J by 1 base, with 15 bases between. CDR3 DNA sequence: TGTGCCAGCAGACCCCCTGAGCGTACCCAAGAGACCCAGTACTTC. Amino acid sequence: CASRPPERTQETQYF.

The chain carries TRBV15 and TRBJ2-7; 9 bases agree with TRBD1. CDR1 is LNHNV, CDR2 YYDKDF, per germline (reference sequence). This CDR3 has 16 residues. The ends lost 5 bases at V and 4 bases at J; junction bases unmatched: 12. Written as DNA, the CDR3 is TGTGCCACCAGCCCTCGCCTGACAGGGGGGGGGTACGAGCAGTACTTC. Protein: CATSPRLTGGGYEQYF.

This chain uses TRBV2 with TRBJ1-5; D possibly corresponds to TRBD1 (6 bases). Germline V gives CDR1 SNHLY, CDR2 FYNNEI. There are 15 residues in the CDR3. Trimming took 2 bases from V and 4 from J, leaving 12 bases between them. Written as DNA, the CDR3 is TGTGCCAGCAGTGAATGGGGGGCTGGAAATCAGCCCCAGCATTTT. This sequence encodes CASSEWGAGNQPQHF.

This sequence joins TRBV13 and TRBJ2-5, with D possibly being TRBD1 (5 bases). Trimming took off 4 bases at V and 1 base at J, with 16 bases between the two ends. Per germline, CDR1 PRHDT and CDR2 FYEKMQ (reference sequence). The CDR3 is made up of 16 amino acids. CDR3: CASSSAGQTPQETQYF. The CDR3 coding sequence is TGTGCCAGCAGCTCTGCCGGACAAACCCCCCAAGAGACCCAGTACTTC. The full variable domain, rest sourced from reference TRBV13 and TRBJ2-5, is AAGVIQSPRHLIKEKRETATLKCYPIPRHDTVYWYQQGPGQDPQFLISFYEKMQSDKGSIPDRFSAQQFSDYHSELNMSSLELGDSALYFCASSSAGQTPQETQYFGPGTRLLVL.

The chain recombines TRBV30 with TRBJ1-6; D is ambiguous. The V and J ends lost 0 bases and 7 bases respectively, with 10 bases between them. Germline-derived CDR1 and CDR2 are GTSNPN and SVGIG (reference sequence). This CDR3 has 14 residues. This CDR3 reads CAWSVRVGNSPLHF. For the CDR3, the DNA is TGTGCCTGGAGTGTGAGGGTCGGGAATTCACCCCTCCACTTT.